These 20 T cell receptor beta chains were all obtained from the same sample, sequenced in a study of T cell changes during pregnancy in multiple sclerosis. The protocol was immunoSEQ multiplex PCR, while the TCRdb copy is restricted to in-frame clones and leaves out a portion. The sample contains roughly 57,000 clones, about 90% of which appear only once. The sequencing here drew on CD4+ T cells from peripheral blood mononuclear cells, taken after pregnancy. The receptors were sampled from a female donor with multiple sclerosis, enrolled in a pregnancy study.

The chain links TRBV7-3 to TRBJ2-7; TRBD2 is a possible D gene (7 bases). CDR3 length: 16 amino acids. Germline lookup yields CDR1 SGHTA and CDR2 FQGTGA. The V end lost 5 bases, the J end lost 4 bases, and 21 bases lay between the germline ends. CDR3 region: CASSLRSGGARYEQYF. The CDR3 DNA reads TGTGCCAGCAGCCTAAGGTCGGGGGGCGCGAGATACGAGCAGTACTTC.

This clone showed up just a few times. The chain links TRBV7-3 to TRBJ1-1; 8 bases match TRBD1. This CDR3 region has 14 residues. V was pared by 5 bases and J by 1 base, with 3 bases of the junction left unmatched. Germline V gene sequence: CDR1 SGHTA, CDR2 FQGTGA. CDR3 loop: CASSAGQGNTEAFF. The CDR3 nucleotides read TGTGCCAGCAGCGCCGGACAGGGGAACACTGAAGCTTTCTTT.

The genes are TRBV11-2 and TRBJ2-7, with 9 positions matching TRBD1. The V gene's germline CDR1 is SGHAT and CDR2 FQNNGV. This CDR3 is built from 13 residues. Trimming took 5 bases from V and 6 from J; bases not matched to a gene: 5. The DNA for the CDR3 is TGTGCCAGCAGCGGGGGACAGGGCACCGAGCAGTACTTC. Translation gives CASSGGQGTEQYF.

In DNA, the CDR3 is TGTGCCAGCAGGTTAACCCAGGAAGCTTTCTTT. It is translated as CASRLTQEAFF. The chain combines TRBV2 with TRBJ1-1; no reliable D call. V lost 6 bases and J lost 8, with 10 bases in between. This CDR3 region has 11 residues. The germline CDR1 and CDR2 sequences are SNHLY and FYNNEI.

The J gene is TRBJ1-1, the V gene TRBV11-2; no reliable D call. Germline CDR1 is SGHAT and CDR2 is FQNNGV. There are 11 residues in the CDR3. V was trimmed by 8 bases and J by 7 bases, leaving 11 bases between them. DNA for the CDR3: TGTGCCAGCGGCCGTGCACATGAAGCTTTCTTT. Amino acids: CASGRAHEAFF.

The chain is built from TRBV9 and TRBJ2-5; perhaps TRBD2 as D (7 bases). The V gene lost 1 base and the J gene lost 0 bases, with 13 bases spanning the gap. The CDR3 is 16 amino acids. CDR1 and CDR2 (germline): SGDLS, YYNGEE. The CDR3 spells CASSVMGGANQETQYF. The CDR3 DNA follows: TGTGCCAGCAGCGTAATGGGGGGGGCAAACCAAGAGACCCAGTACTTC.

CDR3: CASSGPQAASSYNEQFF. In DNA form, the CDR3 reads TGTGCCAGCAGTGGGCCTCAGGCAGCCAGCTCCTACAATGAGCAGTTCTTC. The gene calls are TRBV25-1 and TRBJ2-1; no reliable D call. V gave up 4 bases and J gave up 0 bases, with 16 bases separating them. Looked up from germline, CDR1 is MGHDK and CDR2 is SYGVNS. The CDR3 extends over 17 amino acids.

The chain carries TRBV4-2 and TRBJ2-3; the match to TRBD2 covers 8 bases. The CDR3 runs 14 residues. The germline CDR1 and CDR2 sequences are LGHNA and YNFKEQ. J gave up 4 bases and V 1 base, and 1 base lay outside the gene matches. In nucleotides, the CDR3 is TGTGCCAGCAGCCAAGCGGGGGGGCCAGATACGCAGTATTTT. Encoded protein: CASSQAGGPDTQYF.

The chain is built from TRBV18 and TRBJ1-2; 8 positions agree with TRBD1. The ends lost 3 bases at V and 4 bases at J; junction bases unmatched: 10. The CDR3 is made up of 16 amino acids. From germline, CDR1 is KGHSH and CDR2 LQKENI. The CDR3 sequence: CASSPLDRGPLYGYTF. CDR3 bases: TGTGCCAGCTCACCGCTCGACAGGGGTCCCCTCTATGGCTACACCTTC.

The V gene is TRBV6-5, the J gene TRBJ1-6, with D possibly matching TRBD1 (5 bases). Germline V CDR1 and CDR2: MNHEY, SVGAGI. The length of the CDR3 is 14 residues. Trimming removed 6 bases at V and 7 bases at J, with 13 bases between. The CDR3 loop reads CASRGGAENSPLHF. As DNA, the CDR3 is TGTGCCAGCAGAGGAGGGGCTGAGAATTCACCCCTCCACTTT.

The CDR3 DNA reads as TGTGCCATCAGCGGACTAGCGGGGGGGCCAGAGACCCAGTACTTC. Amino acid sequence: CAISGLAGGPETQYF. The rearrangement uses TRBV10-3 and TRBJ2-5; 15 bases align to TRBD2. The ends lost 6 bases at V and 4 bases at J; junction bases unmatched: 3. The germline CDR1 and CDR2 sequences are ENHRY and SYGVKD. The CDR3 contains 15 residues.

On this clone: The germline gene is not matched at one end of the junction; a read error may be the cause. The V call is TRBV11-3, the J call TRBJ1-2, with D unclear. The CDR3 runs to 11 residues. Germline V CDR1 and CDR2: SGHNT, YENEEA. As DNA, the CDR3 is TGTGCCAGCAGCTCTGGGAGCCGTACGGCTTTC. Residues: CASSSGSRTAF.

The chain recombines TRBV9 with TRBJ1-3; TRBD1 aligns across 10 bases. Per germline, CDR1 SGDLS and CDR2 YYNGEE. Trimming removed 4 bases from V and 6 bases from J; junction bases left unmatched: 16. This CDR3 has 18 amino acids. CDR3 sequence (DNA): TGTGCCAGCAGCCTGTGGGACAGGGGTCTGGCGGGAGAAAACACCATATATTTT. It is translated as CASSLWDRGLAGENTIYF. Using reference TRBV9 and TRBJ1-3 for the parts outside the CDR3, the full variable domain is DSGVTQTPKHLITATGQRVTLRCSPRSGDLSVYWYQQSLDQGLQFLIQYYNGEERAKGNILERFSAQQFPDLHSELNLSSLELGDSALYFCASSLWDRGLAGENTIYFGEGSWLTVV.

This chain uses TRBV6-5 with TRBJ1-5; 7 bases fit TRBD1. The germline V gene encodes CDR1 MNHEY and CDR2 SVGAGI. Germline trimming cut 5 bases from V and 2 bases from J; bases unmatched to any gene: 6. The length of the CDR3 is 15 residues. This CDR3 is CASSQGGWGNQPQHF. The CDR3 DNA sequence: TGTGCCAGCAGTCAAGGGGGCTGGGGCAATCAGCCCCAGCATTTT.

The chain combines TRBV6-5 with TRBJ2-1, with D tentatively TRBD1 (6 bases). In germline, CDR1 is MNHEY, CDR2 SVGAGI. The V gene lost 5 bases and the J gene lost 9 bases, with 20 bases spanning the gap. The CDR3 totals 15 residues. The CDR3 spells CASSPQGSFGFEQFF. The DNA of the CDR3 is TGTGCCAGCAGTCCCCAGGGGTCATTCGGCTTTGAGCAGTTCTTC.

This chain links TRBV5-4 with TRBJ2-5, with 7 bases fitting TRBD2. V shed 3 bases and J 4 bases; nucleotides not matched to a gene: 6. This CDR3 contains 14 residues. Germline lookup yields CDR1 SGHNT and CDR2 YYREEE (reference sequence). The DNA of the CDR3 is TGTGCCAGCAGCTCGCGGGGGTTACCAGAGACCCAGTACTTC. Translated, it gives CASSSRGLPETQYF.

The J gene is TRBJ2-3, the V gene TRBV10-3; D not resolved. The V and J ends lost 11 bases and 6 bases respectively, with 12 bases between them. The CDR3 covers 11 residues. Germline values: CDR1 ENHRY, CDR2 SYGVKD. The CDR3 nucleotides read TGTGCCGCGCGTACCGCGGATACGCAGTATTTT. Its protein product is CAARTADTQYF.

This clone was found once. This chain links TRBV10-3 with TRBJ2-5; 7 nucleotides match TRBD2. CDR1 is ENHRY, CDR2 SYGVKD, per germline. CDR3 size: 16 residues. Trimming removed 0 bases from V and 5 bases from J; junction bases left unmatched: 9. The CDR3 coding sequence is TGTGCCATCAGTGAGTCGAGTCGATTGGGGGGGGAGACCCAGTACTTC. Its protein is CAISESSRLGGETQYF.

V and J are TRBV10-3 and TRBJ2-1, with D perhaps matching TRBD2 (6 bases). V was shortened by 6 bases and J by 0 bases, with 12 bases between the two germline ends. CDR3 size: 15 residues. Germline CDR1 reads ENHRY; CDR2 reads SYGVKD. The CDR3 DNA sequence: TGTGCCATCAGCCCCCGGGGGAACTCCTACAATGAGCAGTTCTTC. Protein sequence: CAISPRGNSYNEQFF.

The V call is TRBV25-1, the J call TRBJ2-7; tentatively, D is TRBD1 (5 bases). Germline lookup yields CDR1 MGHDK and CDR2 SYGVNS. There are 12 residues in the CDR3. The V and J ends lost 6 bases and 6 bases respectively, with 12 bases between them. This chain's CDR3 is CASRAHQGEQYF. In DNA form, the CDR3 reads TGTGCCAGCAGGGCTCACCAGGGCGAGCAGTACTTC.